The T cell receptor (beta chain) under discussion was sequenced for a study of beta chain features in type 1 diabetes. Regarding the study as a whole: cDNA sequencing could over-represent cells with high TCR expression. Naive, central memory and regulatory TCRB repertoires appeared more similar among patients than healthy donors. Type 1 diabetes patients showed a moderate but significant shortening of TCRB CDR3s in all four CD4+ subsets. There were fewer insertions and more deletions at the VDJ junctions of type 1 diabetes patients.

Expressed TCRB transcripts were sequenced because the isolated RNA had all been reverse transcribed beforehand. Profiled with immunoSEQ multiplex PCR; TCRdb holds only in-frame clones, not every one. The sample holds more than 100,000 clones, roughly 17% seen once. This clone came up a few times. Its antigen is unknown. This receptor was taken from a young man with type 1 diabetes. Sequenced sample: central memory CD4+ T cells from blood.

The CDR3 loop reads CASSLDGGRNYGYTF. The CDR3 coding sequence is TGTGCCAGCAGCTTAGATGGGGGAAGGAACTATGGCTACACCTTC. The chain links TRBV7-9 to TRBJ1-2; a weak D match, TRBD1 (5 bases). CDR3 length: 15 amino acids. From germline, CDR1 is SEHNR and CDR2 FQNEAQ (reference sequence). The ends were cut back, 1 base at V and 2 bases at J, with 11 bases in the middle. Supplemented by reference TRBV7-9 and TRBJ1-2, the full variable domain reads DTGVSQNPRHKITKRGQNVTFRCDPISEHNRLYWYRQTLGQGPEFLTYFQNEAQLEKSRLLSDRFSAERPKGSFSTLEIQRTEQGDSAMYLCASSLDGGRNYGYTFGSGTRLTVV.